These 16 T cell receptor beta chains share one sample of origin, sequenced in a study of technical replicates of blood from a few donors (dated by TCRdb to about 2017). The library was prepared using the immunoSEQ multiplex PCR assay. Not all clones reach the TCRdb copy of this immuneACCESS table, which keeps in-frame sequences only. Checked studies attribute under half of the gap to unresolved V genes and leave the rest unexplained. Present in this sample are about 79,000 clones, approximately 92% of which were seen just once. The ten most abundant clones make up about 0.4% of the sample. Material for sequencing was T cells isolated from PBMCs. The receptors originated from a human donor in good health. Some clones in this sample may be carry-over from other donors' samples.

The chain carries TRBV25-1 and TRBJ2-2; no clear D gene. Trimming took 0 bases from V and 4 from J, leaving 3 bases between them. The CDR3 length is 13 residues. Germline V gene data show CDR1 as MGHDK and CDR2 as SYGVNS. CDR3 amino acids: CASSEYGTGELFF. The CDR3 nucleotides are TGTGCCAGCAGTGAATACGGCACCGGGGAGCTGTTTTTT.

The chain recombines TRBV5-1 with TRBJ1-1; D is perhaps TRBD1 (5 bases). The germline V gene has CDR1 SGHRS and CDR2 YFSETQ. The CDR3 loop spans 14 amino acids. V lost 0 bases and J 7 bases, leaving 13 bases between the germline ends. The CDR3 bases are TGCGCCAGCAGCTTGGCCGCACAGGACCGTGAAGCTTTCTTT. As protein: CASSLAAQDREAFF.

The genes are TRBV9 and TRBJ2-4; a weak D match, TRBD2 (6 bases). Germline V CDR1 and CDR2: SGDLS, YYNGEE. With 9 bases removed from V and 6 bases from J, the gap between germline ends came to 22 bases. This CDR3 region has 15 residues. CDR3 nucleotides: TGTGCCACCTCGGTCCCTGCGCGGGGACTAAACATTCAGTACTTC. Amino acids: CATSVPARGLNIQYF.

The V and J genes are TRBV5-7 and TRBJ2-1; 7 nucleotides align to TRBD2. TRBV5-7 belongs to the ORF category, with a function that is uncertain. Trimming cost V 0 bases and J 6 bases; bases outside gene matches: 3. The CDR3 consists of 14 residues. The CDR3 here is CASSLGPGGNEQFF. The CDR3 DNA is TGTGCCAGCAGCTTGGGACCGGGGGGCAATGAGCAGTTCTTC.

CDR3 bases: TGTGCCAGCAGTTTACTGACTAGCGGGAAGAATGAGCAGTTCTTC. Protein product: CASSLLTSGKNEQFF. J is TRBJ2-1 and V is TRBV28; TRBD2 matches 11 bases. The CDR3 runs to 15 residues. CDR1 MDHEN and CDR2 SYDVKM come from the germline V gene. Losses at the gene ends were 2 bases for V and 7 bases for J; bases not matched to a gene: 4.

This chain links TRBV5-1 with TRBJ2-1, with 9 bases matching TRBD2. Trimming cost V 4 bases and J 2 bases; bases outside gene matches: 7. Germline assignment: CDR1 SGHRS and CDR2 YFSETQ. The CDR3 is 16 residues long. CDR3 coding DNA: TGCGCCAGCAGCCCCATAGCGGGAGTTGCCTACAATGAGCAGTTCTTC. It codes for CASSPIAGVAYNEQFF.

The V call is TRBV2, the J call TRBJ1-3, with D possibly being TRBD1 (6 bases). Per the germline V gene, CDR1 is SNHLY and CDR2 is FYNNEI. The length of the CDR3 is 11 residues. Trimming took off 4 bases at V and 9 bases at J, with 7 bases between the two ends. CDR3 in amino acids: CASSVDSTIYF. The CDR3 coding sequence is TGTGCCAGCAGTGTGGACAGCACCATATATTTT.

The chain links TRBV21-1 to TRBJ2-1; the table names TRBD1, a call not compared with the DNA. TRBV21-1 is a known pseudogene. The CDR3 runs 13 residues. CDR3 amino acids: CASSNRQENEQFF. The CDR3 DNA sequence: TGTGCCAGCAGCAATCGACAGGAGAATGAGCAGTTCTTC.

The chain employs TRBV18 and TRBJ1-3, with D uncertain. V was cut by 2 bases and J by 1 base, with 6 bases left in between. Germline V gives CDR1 KGHSH, CDR2 LQKENI. This CDR3 spans 14 amino acids. The chain's CDR3 is CASSPITSGNTIYF. DNA of the CDR3: TGTGCCAGCTCACCAATTACATCTGGAAACACCATATATTTT.

This chain links TRBV7-2 with TRBJ1-2; maybe TRBD1 (5 bases). Germline CDR1 and CDR2: SGHTA and FQGNSA. The CDR3 is 14 amino acids. Trimming shortened V by 1 base and J by 4 bases, and 10 bases separated the two germline ends. CDR3 sequence (DNA): TGTGCCAGCAGCTTAGACAGGACTACCTATGGCTACACCTTC. It specifies CASSLDRTTYGYTF.

The chain is built from TRBV5-4 and TRBJ1-2; D gene unclear. The CDR3 totals 15 residues. Trimming removed 0 bases from V and 6 bases from J, with 15 bases in between. CDR1 is SGHNT, CDR2 YYREEE, per germline (reference sequence). CDR3: CASSLGRTETNGYTF. CDR3 DNA sequence: TGTGCCAGCAGCTTGGGAAGGACGGAGACTAATGGCTACACCTTC.

Only a few counts were recorded for this clone. The chain is built from TRBV10-3 and TRBJ1-1; 8 nucleotides agree with TRBD1. The V and J ends lost 3 bases and 5 bases, in that order; junction bases with no gene match: 8. The CDR3 runs to 15 residues. Germline CDR1 reads ENHRY; CDR2 reads SYGVKD. The CDR3 is CAISDSGGARTEAFF. CDR3 DNA sequence: TGTGCCATCAGTGACTCAGGGGGCGCGAGGACTGAAGCTTTCTTT.

The chain links TRBV19 to TRBJ1-2, with 7 bases identical to TRBD1. This CDR3 contains 13 residues. J gave up 5 bases and V 5 bases, and 5 bases lay outside the gene matches. Germline-derived CDR1 and CDR2 are LNHDA and SQIVND (reference sequence). The CDR3 is CASSSRQGYGYTF. The CDR3 DNA sequence: TGTGCCAGTAGTTCCCGACAGGGATATGGCTACACCTTC.

The chain joins TRBV7-6 to TRBJ1-5; 8 nucleotides align to TRBD1. The V and J ends lost 5 bases and 3 bases, in that order; junction bases with no gene match: 6. Germline values: CDR1 SGHVS, CDR2 FNYEAQ. The CDR3 is made up of 15 amino acids. The CDR3, as DNA: TGTGCCAGCAGCCCCGGACAGGGCTACAATCAGCCCCAGCATTTT. Its translation is CASSPGQGYNQPQHF.

The genes are TRBV4-1 and TRBJ2-3; 7 nucleotides align to TRBD2. CDR1 and CDR2 (germline): MGHRA, YSYEKL. The CDR3 has 17 residues. The V gene end was trimmed by 4 bases and the J gene end by 5 bases; junction bases not matched to a gene: 15. CDR3 in DNA: TGCGCCAGCAGCCCAACCCATGGGGGAGGGCCGGTAGATACGCAGTATTTT. The encoded protein is CASSPTHGGGPVDTQYF.

The J gene is TRBJ1-2, the V gene TRBV5-6, with a possible D match to TRBD1 (6 bases). V was clipped by 7 bases and J by 2 bases, with 12 bases between them. Germline values: CDR1 SGHDT, CDR2 YYEEEE. The CDR3 is 13 residues long. The CDR3 loop reads CASHGGTNYGYTF. The CDR3 DNA follows: TGTGCCAGCCATGGTGGGACAAACTATGGCTACACCTTC.